These 3 T cell receptor beta chains were all obtained from the same sample, sequenced in a study of preoperative IRX-2 immunotherapy in early breast cancer. Profiled with immunoSEQ multiplex PCR; TCRdb holds only in-frame clones, not every one. The sample lists 55,000 to 70,000 clones, around 94% seen once, with about 1.8% in the top ten. Treatment reported: preoperative locoregional IRX-2 cytokine immunotherapy. The sample was gathered from a patient treated with IRX-2 immunotherapy. Source of these receptors: a human donor with breast cancer.

The genes are TRBV27 and TRBJ2-3, with D hard to call. The CDR3 runs 14 residues. Trimming took 0 bases from V and 0 from J, leaving 4 bases between them. Germline assignment: CDR1 MNHEY and CDR2 SMNVEV (reference sequence). In nucleotides, the CDR3 is TGTGCCAGCAGTTTATCGCGGAGCACAGATACGCAGTATTTT. This encodes CASSLSRSTDTQYF.

The chain joins TRBV6-4 to TRBJ2-1; 7 positions agree with TRBD2. The CDR3 runs to 14 residues. The V gene's germline CDR1 is MRHNA and CDR2 SNTAGT. J was trimmed by 8 bases and V by 4 bases; bases with no gene match: 8. Here the CDR3 DNA reads TGTGCCAGCAGTGGGCTAGCGGAGGACCATGAGCAGTTCTTC. Its translation is CASSGLAEDHEQFF.

V gene TRBV18 combines with J gene TRBJ2-3, with 9 bases aligning to TRBD2. Germline V gene lookup returns CDR1 KGHSH and CDR2 LQKENI. Trimming at V came to 5 bases and at J to 5 bases, leaving 5 bases not matched to a gene. The CDR3 has 14 residues. In nucleotides, the CDR3 is TGTGCCAGCTCAGCTAGCGGGGAAAGAGATACGCAGTATTTT. Translated: CASSASGERDTQYF.